This T cell receptor beta chain was observed in a study of response to subunit inactivated influenza vaccine. TCRdb fed the RT-PCR reads into MiXCR, producing one record per CDR3 protein. The sample contains about 170,000 distinct CDR3 sequences, 10% to 15% of which appear only once. V shed 3 bases and J shed 7 bases, with 22 bases lying between them. The CDR3 loop spans 16 amino acids. Germline assignment: CDR1 SNHLY and CDR2 FYNNEI. These sequences were also reported in another study, on T cells expressing NK-cell markers. That study reports: What made the TCR beta cDNA was 5'RACE template switching with UMIs. Eight donors were sequenced, seven testing HCMV-seropositive and one testing seronegative. Alpha-beta TCR T cells were the sole sorting target in several experiments, owing to an anti-gamma-delta TCR antibody. A range of about 1.0-8% of CD8+ T cells consisted of dominant NKG2C+ clonotypes in a handful of donors.

The sample here was CD8+ T cells sorted from PBMCs, taken roughly 12 days after vaccination. This TCR was sampled from a man in his forties or fifties who received an inactivated influenza vaccine. The chain carries TRBV2 and TRBJ2-7, with a possible D match to TRBD2 (5 bases). As DNA, the CDR3 is TGTGCCAGCAGTGACTCGGGATCAAGCACCCCATTTGAGCAGTACTTC. Translating gives CASSDSGSSTPFEQYF.